These T cell receptor beta chains were read from a single sample in a study of blood T cell repertoires in COVID-19. Profiled with immunoSEQ multiplex PCR; TCRdb holds only in-frame clones, not every one. The table shows roughly 250,000 clones, with 80% to 90% occurring only once. Sequencing was performed on PBMCs or T cells enriched from blood (not recorded which). The receptors shown here come from a woman aged 25 to 39 who had recovered from COVID-19. Both conserved end residues are part of each CDR3. The order of the fields is J gene, clone size, V gene, D gene, CDR3 DNA, CDR3 protein. A D gene is named only where the DNA matches it firmly. Where a row states a size, it is once, few, many or the class of an expanded clone; other rows omit it.

TRBJ1-1 . TRBV2 TRBD1 TGTGCCAGCAGTGGGGGACAGGGTGTCACTGAAGCTTTCTTT CASSGGQGVTEAFF
TRBJ2-2 once TRBV28 TRBD2 TGTGCCAGCAGTTTTTTTCGGCCGGGACTAGCCGGGGAGCTGTTTTTT CASSFFRPGLAGELFF
TRBJ2-2 once TRBV10-1 . TGCGCCAGCAGTGAGTCGTTAGCCTGGTTGGGTTTTCGTACCGGGGAGCTGTTTTTT CASSESLAWLGFRTGELFF
TRBJ1-4 . TRBV2 TRBD1 TGTGCCAGCACAATGCCGGGACAGGGTTTTGCAACTAATGAAAAACTGTTTTTT CASTMPGQGFATNEKLFF
TRBJ2-5 . TRBV7-9 . TGTGCCAGCAACCCAACCCCGGCAGGGGTTAACCAAGAGACCCAGTACTTC CASNPTPAGVNQETQYF
TRBJ1-1 . TRBV5-4 . TGTGCCAGCAGCCCAGAGAACACTGAAGCTTTCTTT CASSPENTEAFF
TRBJ2-3 . TRBV9 . TGTGCCAGCGGGGAGACGAGAACAGATACGCAGTATTTT CASGETRTDTQYF
TRBJ1-1 . TRBV7-3 . TGTGCCAGCAGCTCCGGGAGTTTCAACACTGAAGCTTTCTTT CASSSGSFNTEAFF
TRBJ1-6 . TRBV11-2 . TGTGCCAGCAGCTCTCGGACAGTTCTTGGAAGGACCCTCCACTTT CASSSRTVLGRTLHF
TRBJ1-5 many TRBV27 TRBD1 TGTGCCAGCAGTTTATCGACAGGGGGCAATCAGCCCCAGCATTTT CASSLSTGGNQPQHF
TRBJ2-7 . TRBV4-2 . TGTGCCAGCAGCCAAGAGGGCGTCACCTACGAGCAGTACTTC CASSQEGVTYEQYF
TRBJ2-1 . TRBV12-3/TRBV12-4 . TGTGCCAGCAGTGGACAGACTTACAATGAGCAGTTCTTC CASSGQTYNEQFF
TRBJ2-2 . TRBV29-1 TRBD2 TGCAGCGTACAAGCGGGAGGGAACACCGGGGAGCTGTTTTTT CSVQAGGNTGELFF
TRBJ2-1 once TRBV24-1 TRBD2 TGTGCCACCAGTGATTCGGGGGAGGGGAGCTCCTACAATGAGCAGTTCTTC CATSDSGEGSSYNEQFF
TRBJ2-5 . TRBV28 . TGTGCCCATGGGGTATCGGGAATGGGCCAAGAGACCCAGTACTTC CAHGVSGMGQETQYF
TRBJ2-3 . TRBV6-6 TRBD1 TGTGCCAGCAGTTATACAGGGGGGCACACAGATACGCAGTATTTT CASSYTGGHTDTQYF